A selection of T cell receptor beta chains follows, all from one sample in a study of cytomegalovirus exposure and HLA in healthy donors. Here immunoSEQ multiplex PCR was the method, and the copy in TCRdb shows in-frame clones only, minus some. The sample includes about 100,000 clones, over 65% of them seen just once. The sequencing input was PBMCs. The receptors originated from a woman in her sixties in good health and CMV-seronegative. Both conserved end residues are part of each CDR3. A D gene is named only where the DNA matches it firmly. The size entry is marked missing in some rows and otherwise reads once, few, many or a size class.

>TRBV5-6|TRBJ1-1|TRBD1|15|.
TGTGCCAGCAGCTTTGGTACAGGGGGACGCACTGAAGCTTTCTTT
CASSFGTGGRTEAFF
>TRBV10-2|TRBJ2-7|TRBD2|15|.
TGCGCCAGCACCCTTACTAGCGGAACTTCCTACGAGCAGTACTTC
CASTLTSGTSYEQYF
>TRBV29-1|TRBJ1-2|TRBD1|13|few
TGCAGCGTGGTACTCCGGGACAGAGATGGCTACACCTTC
CSVVLRDRDGYTF
>TRBV9|TRBJ1-2|.|14|.
TGTGCCAGCAGCGGACAGCAGGGGAACGGTGGCTACACCTTC
CASSGQQGNGGYTF
>TRBV29-1|TRBJ2-3|.|12|.
TGCAGCGTCATACGGGGCACAGATACGCAGTATTTT
CSVIRGTDTQYF
>TRBV27|TRBJ2-7|.|15|.
TGTGCCAGCAGTTTAGGGGCCGGGCGGGGAAACGAGCAGTACTTC
CASSLGAGRGNEQYF
>TRBV29-1|TRBJ1-2|.|15|.
TGCAGCGTGGTCCCCCGGCACTCCCGGGGCTATGGCTACACCTTC
CSVVPRHSRGYGYTF
>TRBV5-1|TRBJ2-1|TRBD1|17|.
TGCGCCAGCAGCCCCATGAACCGACAGGGGGCCTACAATGAGCAGTTCTTC
CASSPMNRQGAYNEQFF
>TRBV5-6|TRBJ2-6|.|16|.
TGTGCCAGCAGAATGGACAGAAGCTCTGGGGCCAACGTCCTGACTTTC
CASRMDRSSGANVLTF
>TRBV7-2|TRBJ1-2|TRBD1|16|.
TGTGCCAGCAGCTCAGCTGGACAGGGAGCCACCTATGGCTACACCTTC
CASSSAGQGATYGYTF
>TRBV6-6|TRBJ1-1|TRBD1|13|.
TGTGCCAGCAGCCGAGACAGGGTCGCTGAAGCTTTCTTT
CASSRDRVAEAFF
>TRBV7-8|TRBJ1-1|TRBD1|15|.
TGTGCCAGCAGCTTACCCGGACAGGGGAGGACTGAAGCTTTCTTT
CASSLPGQGRTEAFF
>TRBV4-3|TRBJ2-7|TRBD1|19|.
TGCGCCAGCAGCCAAGAAGCCCCCCAAAAACAGGGGGCGGTCAACGAGCAGTACTTC
CASSQEAPQKQGAVNEQYF
>TRBV5-1|TRBJ1-2|TRBD1|15|.
TGCGCCAGCAGCTTGGAAATGGACAGGGTGGGGGGCTACACCTTC
CASSLEMDRVGGYTF
>TRBV14|TRBJ1-2|.|15|.
TGTGCCAGCAGCCAAGATGGCGCGGTGGGCTATGGCTACACCTTC
CASSQDGAVGYGYTF
>TRBV7-2|TRBJ2-5|TRBD2|18|.
TGTGCCAGCAGCTTAACTAGCGGGCTCCAAGATACACAAGAGACCCAGTACTTC
CASSLTSGLQDTQETQYF
>TRBV27|TRBJ2-4|.|14|.
TGTGCCAGCAGTGCAAGGGGGGGAGTAAACATTCAGTACTTC
CASSARGGVNIQYF
>TRBV5-4|TRBJ2-7|TRBD2|18|.
TGTGCCAGCAGCTTGGGGGGACTAGCGGGAGGACCGGACTACGAGCAGTACTTC
CASSLGGLAGGPDYEQYF
>TRBV6-5|TRBJ2-7|.|15|.
TGTGCCAGCAGTTACGGGGGGAGGCGGTTTTACGAGCAGTACTTC
CASSYGGRRFYEQYF
>TRBV28|TRBJ2-1|TRBD2|16|.
TGTGCCAGCAGTTTGGCGACTAGCGGGAGTCACAATGAGCAGTTCTTC
CASSLATSGSHNEQFF
>TRBV29-1|TRBJ2-2|.|14|.
TGCAGCGTTGAGGGGACAACGAACACCGGGGAGCTGTTTTTT
CSVEGTTNTGELFF
>TRBV7-9|TRBJ1-2|.|14|.
TGTGCCAGCAGCTTAGGAGGCGAGAACTATGGCTACACCTTC
CASSLGGENYGYTF
>TRBV28|TRBJ2-2|.|16|.
TGTGCCAGCAGTTTATGGGCAGGGGATAGTGGCGGGGAGCTGTTTTTT
CASSLWAGDSGGELFF
>TRBV7-8|TRBJ2-1|TRBD2|15|.
TGTGCCAGCAGCCCTGGACTAGCGGGAGGTGATGAGCAGTTCTTC
CASSPGLAGGDEQFF
>TRBV2|TRBJ1-1|.|15|.
TGTGCCAGCACTACTACCTGGCCGGGGAACACTGAAGCTTTCTTT
CASTTTWPGNTEAFF
>TRBV6-1|TRBJ1-4|TRBD1|16|.
TGTGCCAGCAGTGTTTGGACAGGAGCAACTAATGAAAAACTGTTTTTT
CASSVWTGATNEKLFF
>TRBV27|TRBJ1-1|.|14|.
TGTGCCAGCAGTTCCATCCCCATGAACACTGAAGCTTTCTTT
CASSSIPMNTEAFF
>TRBV28|TRBJ1-5|.|16|.
TGTGCCAGCAGTTTCGGACTCTTAACAACCGGTCAGCCCCAGCATTTT
CASSFGLLTTGQPQHF
>TRBV27|TRBJ1-2|.|15|.
TGTGCCAGCAGCCAGTCCTTGGACAGAACCTATGGCTACACCTTC
CASSQSLDRTYGYTF
>TRBV5-4|TRBJ2-1|TRBD2|15|.
TGTGCCAGCAGCCTAAGCGGGACCCGGGGTGGTGAGCAGTTCTTC
CASSLSGTRGGEQFF
>TRBV7-8|TRBJ2-1|.|15|.
TGTGCCAGCAGCTCGATAAGGGGTGCCTACAATGAGCAGTTCTTC
CASSSIRGAYNEQFF
>TRBV4-3|TRBJ1-2|TRBD1|16|.
TGCGCCAGCAGCCAAGATAGTCCCCCGGACAGGTCTGGCTACACCTTC
CASSQDSPPDRSGYTF
>TRBV6-5|TRBJ2-7|.|14|once
TGTGCCAGCAGTTATCCCCAGGGAACCCACGAGCAGTACTTC
CASSYPQGTHEQYF
>TRBV27|TRBJ1-1|TRBD1|13|.
TGTGCCAGCAGTATCACAGGGGTCACTGAAGCTTTCTTT
CASSITGVTEAFF
>TRBV30|TRBJ1-2|.|12|once
TGTGCCTGGAGTTCGGTAGGGGGTGGCTACACCTTC
CAWSSVGGGYTF
>TRBV5-4|TRBJ2-3|TRBD2|15|.
TGTGCCAGCACTAGTAGCGGGAGATACACAGATACGCAGTATTTT
CASTSSGRYTDTQYF
>TRBV12-5|TRBJ2-3|.|14|.
TGTGCTAGTGGTCGGGACTCCCACACAGATACGCAGTATTTT
CASGRDSHTDTQYF
>TRBV10-3|TRBJ2-7|TRBD1|15|.
TGTGCCATCAGTGGGGCGGGACAGGGGTCTAACGAGCAGTACTTC
CAISGAGQGSNEQYF
>TRBV5-4|TRBJ2-2|.|15|.
TGTGCCAGCAGCTTGGATCAGGGGTCGACCGGGGAGCTGTTTTTT
CASSLDQGSTGELFF
>TRBV7-2|TRBJ1-5|.|13|.
TGTGCCAGCAGCTTAGGCAGGAATCAGCCCCAGCATTTT
CASSLGRNQPQHF
>TRBV18|TRBJ1-2|.|14|.
TGTGCCAGCTCACCACCGGGACATAACTATGGCTACACCTTC
CASSPPGHNYGYTF
>TRBV18|TRBJ2-4|.|15|.
TGTGCCAGCTCACCACCCGGAGGTCCCAAAAACATTCAGTACTTC
CASSPPGGPKNIQYF
>TRBV2|TRBJ1-2|.|12|.
TGTGCCTCGGACGGGGGGAACTATGGCTACACCTTC
CASDGGNYGYTF
>TRBV7-9|TRBJ1-1|.|15|.
TGTGCCAGCAGCCCCAAAACCCCGGGAAGCACTGAAGCTTTCTTT
CASSPKTPGSTEAFF